This paragraph reports one T cell receptor beta chain. The clone's antigen remains unknown. No qualities accompany the bases; no much larger clone lies one base away. TCR CDR3 regions were amplified from genomic DNA by multiplex PCR using the deep immunoSEQ assay. Extracted genomic DNA from each cell subset was distributed evenly across all wells of several immunoSEQ 96-well plates, and each plate was treated as a replicate. Each replicate PCR for sorted subsets received around 0.2 ug genomic DNA, equal to roughly 33,000 T cell genomes. The purified libraries were quantified using a Qubit 3.0 fluorometer, sized with a Bioanalyzer 2100, and then quantified again using the KAPA Library Quantification kit. Every immunoSEQ 96-well plate was sequenced on a dedicated single-read 150-cycle Illumina NextSeq 550 flow cell. For the original study's pipeline: Because only junctional sequences without quality scores were contained in the immunoSEQ output, filtering matching that applied to full-length reads could not be performed. To assign V/J genes and CDR3, sequences were annotated against IMGT germline references using PyIR, a Python wrapper for IgBLAST v1.9. Reads were filtered out if the reads had weak V/J assignments (E-value above 1e-6), no CDR3, stop codons, out-of-frame junctions, or ambiguous translated residues. V3J clonotypes were defined as sequences sharing an identical inferred V gene, J gene, and CDR3 amino acid sequence. Percentage overlap between repertoires was computed as shared unique clonotypes divided by the size of the smaller repertoire. Richness of each repertoire was evaluated using RTK rarefaction, the Chao1 estimator, and Recon v2.1 estimates of unobserved clonotypes. Generation probabilities for all TCRbeta clonotypes obtained by the gDNA method from several donors were computed using OLGA. The source is immuneACCESS, and TCRdb retained only in-frame sequences with V and J called. Part of the clones is not carried over; for the studies checked, unresolved V genes explain less than half of this, and the remainder is unexplained. D and trimming come from the DNA, and the V and J calls and clone size come from that table. Present in this sample are around 1.5 million clones, approximately 98% of which were seen just once. Of the sample, around 0.45% falls within the top ten clones.

Healthy HIV-negative adults with no recently reported acute infections or vaccinations were included as donors. All donors were Caucasian adults living in Nashville, Tennessee, USA. Magnetic negative selection was used to enrich CD4+ T cells, after which naive cells were positively selected on CD45RA and the negative fraction became the memory subset. Blood was collected by leukapheresis, and PBMCs were isolated by Ficoll-Histopaque density gradient centrifugation and then cryopreserved in liquid nitrogen vapor phase. Analytical flow cytometry was used to check the purity and quantity of each magnetically sorted T cell population. From each sorted fraction, genomic DNA was isolated and quantified by UV absorbance on a Nanodrop 2000c. The data stem from a study of shared clonotypes between healthy human individuals (dated by TCRdb to 2019 to 2021). With regard to the full study: The cohort comprised two women and a few men aged 18 to 49 years. Per donor, three plates each were used for CD4 naive and CD4 memory, two for CD8 naive, and one for CD8 memory. To estimate repertoire size and how much clonotypes are shared between individuals, the study performed deep sequencing of blood TCR repertoires from about five healthy adults. Different laboratories and diverse techniques were used to prepare libraries and sequence TCR repertoires, to increase sequencing depth and limit assay-specific biases. Leukapheresis yielded between about 0.85 and 10 billion PBMCs per donor.

Overall study results and their limits: The small number of donors limited the genetic and exposure-history diversity represented. Higher generation probabilities were observed for clonotypes shared by all four sorted-subset donors than for non-shared clonotypes. Sampling was restricted to blood, and TCR repertoires in tissues likely differ from the TCR repertoires found in blood. When a handful of donors were compared, the shared fraction of clonotypes was about 5.2% for naive CD4, around 3.5% for naive CD8, 2% to 2.5% for memory CD4, and 0.35% to 0.5% for memory CD8. Pairwise subsampling indicated that sequencing depth was expected to affect the degree of clonotype sharing among donors. Incomplete sequencing was indicated by rarefaction of sorted-subset datasets, despite the large sequencing depth. Larger estimated clonotype richness was generally found for naive subsets than for memory subsets.

Sequenced material: naive CD4+ T cells sorted from blood. What the cell subset or site label conveys for this sample: CD45RA+ positively selected. This receptor was taken from a man aged 25-45 years in good health.

The CDR3 loop reads CASSPPPRQGKHNQPQHF. The bases read TGTGCCAGCTCACCACCCCCGAGACAGGGAAAACACAATCAGCCCCAGCATTTT. Recombination joined TRBV18 with TRBJ1-5; the central 7 bases match TRBD1. In the germline V gene, CDR1 corresponds to KGHSH and CDR2 to LQKENI. Ends trimmed: V by 0 bases, J by 3 bases; bases unmatched to a gene: 11. The CDR3 covers 18 residues, taking in both the cysteine and the phenylalanine. CDR3 DNA only is kept here, 54 bases in frame from base 1. With the rest looked up from the reference TRBV18 and TRBJ1-5 genes rather than sequenced, the full variable domain is NAGVMQNPRHLVRRRGQEARLRCSPMKGHSHVYWYRQLPEEGLKFMVYLQKENIIDESGMPKERFSAEFPKEGPSILRIQQVVRGDSAAYFCASSPPPRQGKHNQPQHFGDGTRLSIL.